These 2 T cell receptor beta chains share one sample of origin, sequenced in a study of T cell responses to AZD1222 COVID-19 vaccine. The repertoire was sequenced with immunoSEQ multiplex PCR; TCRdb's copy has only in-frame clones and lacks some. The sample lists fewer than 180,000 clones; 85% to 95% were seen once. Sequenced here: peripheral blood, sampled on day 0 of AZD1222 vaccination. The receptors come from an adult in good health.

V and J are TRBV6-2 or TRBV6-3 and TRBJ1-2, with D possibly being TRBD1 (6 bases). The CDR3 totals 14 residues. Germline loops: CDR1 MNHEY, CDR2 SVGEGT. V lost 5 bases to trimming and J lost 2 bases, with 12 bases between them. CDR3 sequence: CASSDLTGNYGYTF. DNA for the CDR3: TGTGCCAGCAGTGACTTAACAGGGAACTATGGCTACACCTTC.

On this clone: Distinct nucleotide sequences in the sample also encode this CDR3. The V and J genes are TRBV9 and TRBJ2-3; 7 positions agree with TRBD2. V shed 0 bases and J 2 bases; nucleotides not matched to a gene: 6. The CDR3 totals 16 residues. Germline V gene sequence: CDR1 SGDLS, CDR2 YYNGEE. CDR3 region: CASSVGASGSTDTQYF. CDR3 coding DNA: TGTGCCAGCAGCGTAGGGGCTAGCGGTTCCACAGATACGCAGTATTTT.